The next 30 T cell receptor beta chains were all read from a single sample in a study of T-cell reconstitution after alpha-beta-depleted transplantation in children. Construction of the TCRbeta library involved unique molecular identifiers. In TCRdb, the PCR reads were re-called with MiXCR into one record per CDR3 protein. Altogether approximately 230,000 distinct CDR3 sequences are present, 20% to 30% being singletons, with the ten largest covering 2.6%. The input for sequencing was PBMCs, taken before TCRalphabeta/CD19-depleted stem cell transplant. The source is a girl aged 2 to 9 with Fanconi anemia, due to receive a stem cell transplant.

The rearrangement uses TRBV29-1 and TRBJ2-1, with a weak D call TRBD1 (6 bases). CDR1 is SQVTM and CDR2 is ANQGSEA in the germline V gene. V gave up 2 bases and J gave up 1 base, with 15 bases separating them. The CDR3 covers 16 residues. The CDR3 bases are TGCAGCGTTGAATTAGGCAGGGGATTTTCCTACAATGAGCAGTTCTTC. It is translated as CSVELGRGFSYNEQFF.

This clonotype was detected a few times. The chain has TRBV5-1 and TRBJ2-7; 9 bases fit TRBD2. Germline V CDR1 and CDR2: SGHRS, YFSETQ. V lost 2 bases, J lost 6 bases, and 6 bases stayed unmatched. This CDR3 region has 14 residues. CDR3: CASSFGGRASEQYF. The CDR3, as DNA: TGCGCCAGCAGCTTTGGCGGGAGGGCCTCCGAGCAGTACTTC. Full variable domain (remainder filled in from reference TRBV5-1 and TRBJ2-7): KAGVTQTPRYLIKTRGQQVTLSCSPISGHRSVSWYQQTPGQGLQFLFEYFSETQRNKGNFPGRFSGRQFSNSRSEMNVSTLELGDSALYLCASSFGGRASEQYFGPGTRLTVT.

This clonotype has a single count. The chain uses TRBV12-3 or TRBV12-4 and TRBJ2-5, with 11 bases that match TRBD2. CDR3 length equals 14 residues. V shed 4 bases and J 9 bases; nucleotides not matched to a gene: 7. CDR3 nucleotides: TGTGCCAGCAGTTCAGGACTAGCGGGTCCGGCCCAGTACTTC. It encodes CASSSGLAGPAQYF.

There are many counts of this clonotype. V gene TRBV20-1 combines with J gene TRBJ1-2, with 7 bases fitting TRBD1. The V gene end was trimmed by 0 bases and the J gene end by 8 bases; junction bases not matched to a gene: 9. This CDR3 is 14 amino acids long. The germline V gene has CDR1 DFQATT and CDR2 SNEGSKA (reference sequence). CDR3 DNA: TGCAGTGCTAGAGATCGATCCAGGGGGAGCGGCTACACCTTC. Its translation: CSARDRSRGSGYTF.

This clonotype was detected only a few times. CDR3 nucleotides: TGTGCCAGCAGCGGGACTAGCGGGGGAACTTCCTACAATGAGCAGTTCTTC. The encoded protein is CASSGTSGGTSYNEQFF. The chain combines TRBV25-1 with TRBJ2-1; 14 bases are a match to TRBD2. This CDR3 comprises 17 residues. CDR1 MGHDK and CDR2 SYGVNS come from the germline V gene. The junction had 5 bases not matched to a gene; V was cut back by 6 bases and J by 1 base.

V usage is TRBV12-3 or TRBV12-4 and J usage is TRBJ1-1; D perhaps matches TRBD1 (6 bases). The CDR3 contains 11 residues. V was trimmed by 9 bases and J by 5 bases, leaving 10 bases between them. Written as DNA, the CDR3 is TGTGCCAGTAAAGACAGGACTGAAGCTTTCTTT. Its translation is CASKDRTEAFF.

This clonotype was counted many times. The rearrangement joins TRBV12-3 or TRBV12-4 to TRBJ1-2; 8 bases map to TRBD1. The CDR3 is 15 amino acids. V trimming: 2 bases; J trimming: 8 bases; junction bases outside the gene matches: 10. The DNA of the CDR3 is TGTGCCAGCAGTTTAACGTGGGGCAGGGGGCCCGGCTACACCTTC. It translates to CASSLTWGRGPGYTF.

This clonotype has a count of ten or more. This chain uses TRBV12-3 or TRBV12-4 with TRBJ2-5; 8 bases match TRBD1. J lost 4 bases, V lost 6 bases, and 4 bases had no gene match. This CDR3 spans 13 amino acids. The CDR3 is CASSLQGGETQYF. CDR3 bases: TGTGCCAGCAGCTTACAGGGGGGAGAGACCCAGTACTTC.

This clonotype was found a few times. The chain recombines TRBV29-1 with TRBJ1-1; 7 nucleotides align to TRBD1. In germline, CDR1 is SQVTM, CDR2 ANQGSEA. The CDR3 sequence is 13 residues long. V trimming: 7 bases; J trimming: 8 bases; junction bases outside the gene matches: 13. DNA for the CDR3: TGCAGCGCCTCAGGACAGGAGGCAGGCGAAGCTTTCTTT. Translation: CSASGQEAGEAFF.

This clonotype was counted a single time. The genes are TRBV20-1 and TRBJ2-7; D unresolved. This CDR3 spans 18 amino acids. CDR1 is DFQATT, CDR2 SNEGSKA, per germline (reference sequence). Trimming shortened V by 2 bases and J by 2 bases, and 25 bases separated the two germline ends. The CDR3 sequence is CSARSTASALPKTYEQYF. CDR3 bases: TGCAGTGCTAGATCCACGGCTAGTGCCCTCCCTAAGACCTACGAGCAGTACTTC.

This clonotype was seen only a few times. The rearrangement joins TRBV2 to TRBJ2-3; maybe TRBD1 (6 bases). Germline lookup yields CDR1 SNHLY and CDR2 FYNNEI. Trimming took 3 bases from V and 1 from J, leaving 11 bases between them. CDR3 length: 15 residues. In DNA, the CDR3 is TGTGCCAGCAGTGATCCAGGGGTAGGCACAGATACGCAGTATTTT. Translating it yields CASSDPGVGTDTQYF.

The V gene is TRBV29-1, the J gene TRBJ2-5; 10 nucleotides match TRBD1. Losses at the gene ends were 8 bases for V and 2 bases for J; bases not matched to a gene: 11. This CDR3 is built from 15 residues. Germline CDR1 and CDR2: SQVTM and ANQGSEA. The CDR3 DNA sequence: TGCAGCCTTTCGGAGGGACAGGGGCTTCAAGAGACCCAGTACTTC. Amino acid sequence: CSLSEGQGLQETQYF.

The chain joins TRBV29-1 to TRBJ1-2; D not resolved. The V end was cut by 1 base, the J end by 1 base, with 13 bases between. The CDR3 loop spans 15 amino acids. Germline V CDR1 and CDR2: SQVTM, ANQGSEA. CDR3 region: CSVEGFRQINYGYTF. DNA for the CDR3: TGCAGCGTTGAAGGTTTTAGGCAGATTAACTATGGCTACACCTTC.

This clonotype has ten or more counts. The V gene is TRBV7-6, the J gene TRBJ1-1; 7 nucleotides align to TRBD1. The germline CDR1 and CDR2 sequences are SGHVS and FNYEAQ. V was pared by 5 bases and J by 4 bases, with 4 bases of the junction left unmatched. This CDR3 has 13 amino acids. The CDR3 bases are TGTGCCAGCAGCCACCGACAGGGCACTGAAGCTTTCTTT. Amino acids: CASSHRQGTEAFF.

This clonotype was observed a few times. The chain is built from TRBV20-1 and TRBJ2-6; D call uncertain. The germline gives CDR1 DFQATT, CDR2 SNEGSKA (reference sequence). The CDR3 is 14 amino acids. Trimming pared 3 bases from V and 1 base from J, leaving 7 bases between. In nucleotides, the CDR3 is TGCAGTGCTAGTAGGGCTTCTGGGGCCAACGTCCTGACTTTC. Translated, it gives CSASRASGANVLTF.

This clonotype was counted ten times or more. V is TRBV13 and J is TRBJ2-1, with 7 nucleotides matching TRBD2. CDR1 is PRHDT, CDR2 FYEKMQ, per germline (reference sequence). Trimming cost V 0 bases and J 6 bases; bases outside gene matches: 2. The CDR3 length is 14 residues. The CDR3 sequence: CASSLGLAVNEQFF. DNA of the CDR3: TGTGCCAGCAGCTTAGGCCTAGCGGTCAATGAGCAGTTCTTC.

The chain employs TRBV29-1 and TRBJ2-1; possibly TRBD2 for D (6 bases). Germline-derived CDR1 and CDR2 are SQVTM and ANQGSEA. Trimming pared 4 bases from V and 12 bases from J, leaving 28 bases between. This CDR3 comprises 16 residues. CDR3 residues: CSVGKATSHPNSGQFF. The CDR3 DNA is TGCAGCGTTGGAAAGGCCACTAGTCATCCAAATAGCGGGCAGTTCTTC.

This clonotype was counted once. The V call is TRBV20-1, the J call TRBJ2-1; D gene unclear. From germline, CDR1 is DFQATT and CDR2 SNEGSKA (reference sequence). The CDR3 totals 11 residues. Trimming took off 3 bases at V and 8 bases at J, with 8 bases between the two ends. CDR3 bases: TGCAGTGCTAGTATTCTTCATGAGCAGTTCTTC. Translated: CSASILHEQFF.

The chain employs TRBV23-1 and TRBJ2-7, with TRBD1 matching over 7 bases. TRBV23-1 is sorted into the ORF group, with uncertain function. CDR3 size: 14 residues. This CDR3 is CDHFRDSDTYEQYF. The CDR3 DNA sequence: TGCGACCACTTCCGGGACAGCGATACCTACGAGCAGTACTTC.

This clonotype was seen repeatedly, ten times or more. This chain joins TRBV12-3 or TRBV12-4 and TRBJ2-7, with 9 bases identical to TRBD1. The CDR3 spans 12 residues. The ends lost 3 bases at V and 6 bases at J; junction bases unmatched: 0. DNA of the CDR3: TGTGCCAGCAGTTTGACAGGGGGCGAGCAGTACTTC. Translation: CASSLTGGEQYF.

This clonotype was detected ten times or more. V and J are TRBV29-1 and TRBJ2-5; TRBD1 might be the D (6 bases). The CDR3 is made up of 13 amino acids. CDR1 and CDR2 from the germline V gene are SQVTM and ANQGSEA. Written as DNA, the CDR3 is TGCAGTGAGCTCCGGGACATCCAAGAGACCCAGTACTTC. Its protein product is CSELRDIQETQYF.

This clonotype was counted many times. CDR3 sequence: CASEPMGHIQPQHF. For the CDR3, the DNA is TGTGCCAGCGAACCTATGGGACACATTCAGCCCCAGCATTTT. The chain has TRBV6-2 or TRBV6-3 and TRBJ1-5, with D possibly being TRBD1 (6 bases). CDR1 is MNHEY and CDR2 is SVGEGT in the germline V gene. V gave up 8 bases and J gave up 6 bases, with 17 bases separating them. This CDR3 contains 14 residues.

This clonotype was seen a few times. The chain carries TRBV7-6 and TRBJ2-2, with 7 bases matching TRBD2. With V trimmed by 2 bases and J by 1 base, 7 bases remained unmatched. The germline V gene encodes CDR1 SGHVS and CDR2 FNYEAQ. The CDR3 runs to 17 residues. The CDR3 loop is CASSLRLAELNTGELFF. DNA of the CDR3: TGTGCCAGCAGCTTACGGCTAGCGGAGTTGAACACCGGGGAGCTGTTTTTT. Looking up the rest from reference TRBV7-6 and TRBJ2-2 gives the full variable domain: GAGVSQSPRYKVTKRGQDVALRCDPISGHVSLYWYRQALGQGPEFLTYFNYEAQQDKSGLPNDRFSAERPEGSISTLTIQRTEQRDSAMYRCASSLRLAELNTGELFFGEGSRLTVL.

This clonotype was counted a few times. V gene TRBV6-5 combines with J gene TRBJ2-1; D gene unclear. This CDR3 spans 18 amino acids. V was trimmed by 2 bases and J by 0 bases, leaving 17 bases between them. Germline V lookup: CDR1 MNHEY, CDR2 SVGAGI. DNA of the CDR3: TGTGCCAGCAGTTACCCTGACGTGCCTAAGAGCTCCTACAATGAGCAGTTCTTC. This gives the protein CASSYPDVPKSSYNEQFF.

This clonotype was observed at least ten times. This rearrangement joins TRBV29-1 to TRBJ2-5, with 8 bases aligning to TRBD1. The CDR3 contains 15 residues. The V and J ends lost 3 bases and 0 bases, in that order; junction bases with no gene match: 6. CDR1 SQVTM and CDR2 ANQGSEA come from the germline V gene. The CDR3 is CSVEGTGGYQETQYF. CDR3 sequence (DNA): TGCAGCGTTGAGGGGACAGGCGGGTACCAAGAGACCCAGTACTTC.

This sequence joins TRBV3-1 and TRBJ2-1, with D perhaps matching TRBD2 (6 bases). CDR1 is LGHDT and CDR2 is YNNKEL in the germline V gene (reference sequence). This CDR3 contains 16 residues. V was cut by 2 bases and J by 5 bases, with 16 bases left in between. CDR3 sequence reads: CASSQFGGLPHNEQFF. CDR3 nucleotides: TGTGCCAGCAGCCAATTTGGCGGACTACCTCACAATGAGCAGTTCTTC.

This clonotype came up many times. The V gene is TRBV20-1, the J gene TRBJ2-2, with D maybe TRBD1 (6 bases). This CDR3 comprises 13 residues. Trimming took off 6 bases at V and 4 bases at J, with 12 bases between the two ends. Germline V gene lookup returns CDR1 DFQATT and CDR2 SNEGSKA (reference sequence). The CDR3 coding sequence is TGCAGTGCCTACAGGGTGGGCACCGGGGAGCTGTTTTTT. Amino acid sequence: CSAYRVGTGELFF.

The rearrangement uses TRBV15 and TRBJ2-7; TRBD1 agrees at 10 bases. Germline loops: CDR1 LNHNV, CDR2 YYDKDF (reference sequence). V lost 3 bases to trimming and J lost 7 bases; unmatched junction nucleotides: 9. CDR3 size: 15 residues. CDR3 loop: CATSRQRQGAWEQYF. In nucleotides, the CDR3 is TGTGCCACCAGCAGGCAGAGACAGGGGGCGTGGGAGCAGTACTTC.

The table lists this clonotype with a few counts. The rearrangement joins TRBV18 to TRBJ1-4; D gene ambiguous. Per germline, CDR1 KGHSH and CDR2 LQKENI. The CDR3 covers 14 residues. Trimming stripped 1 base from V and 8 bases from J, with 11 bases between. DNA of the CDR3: TGTGCCAGCTCACCACAGGGAAGAGGAGAAAAACTGTTTTTT. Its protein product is CASSPQGRGEKLFF.

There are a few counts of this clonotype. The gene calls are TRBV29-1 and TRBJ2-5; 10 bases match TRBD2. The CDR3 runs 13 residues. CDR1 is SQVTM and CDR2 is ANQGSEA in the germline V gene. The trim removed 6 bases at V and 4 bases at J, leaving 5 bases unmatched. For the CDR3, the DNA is TGCAGCGTCAGCGGGAGGGCCATAGAGACCCAGTACTTC. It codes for CSVSGRAIETQYF.